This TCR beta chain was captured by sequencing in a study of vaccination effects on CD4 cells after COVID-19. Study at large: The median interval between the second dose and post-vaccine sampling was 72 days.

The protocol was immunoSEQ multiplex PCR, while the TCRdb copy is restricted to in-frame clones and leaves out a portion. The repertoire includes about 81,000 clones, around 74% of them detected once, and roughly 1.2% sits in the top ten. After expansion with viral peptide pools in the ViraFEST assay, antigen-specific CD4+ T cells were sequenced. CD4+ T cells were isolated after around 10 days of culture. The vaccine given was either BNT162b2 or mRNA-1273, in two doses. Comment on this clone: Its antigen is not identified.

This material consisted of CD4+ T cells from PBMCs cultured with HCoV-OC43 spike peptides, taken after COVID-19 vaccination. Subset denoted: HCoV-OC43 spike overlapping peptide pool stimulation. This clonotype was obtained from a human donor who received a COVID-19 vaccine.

The CDR3 DNA reads TGTGCCAGCCCGGGACTAGCGGTCAATGAGCAGTTCTTC. It codes for CASPGLAVNEQFF. This rearrangement joins TRBV5-8 to TRBJ2-1, with 11 bases identical to TRBD2. Germline trimming cut 7 bases from V and 6 bases from J; bases unmatched to any gene: 3. The CDR3 spans 13 residues. CDR1 SGHTS and CDR2 YDEGEE come from the germline V gene.